This section outlines one T cell receptor beta chain sequence together with its context. These data originate in a study of blood T cell repertoires in COVID-19. Study details: The study drew acute and convalescent COVID-19 samples from the United States, Italy and Spain. Nucleic acid was either cDNA or gDNA, and it came from T cells, B-cell-depleted T cells, or PBMCs.

The CDR3 sequence is 13 residues long. The V and J ends lost 9 bases and 6 bases, in that order; junction bases with no gene match: 10. Study processing details: Reference gene primer amplification in the assay estimated nucleated cell counts. Assay used: immunoSEQ multiplex PCR; TCRdb lists only in-frame clones, some missing. That table gives V, J and clone size, and the DNA gave D and trimming. The table records under 350,000 clones, around 85% of them present only once. The sequencing input was peripheral blood. The TCR sequence derives from a human donor in a cohort sampled during active COVID-19. The chain uses TRBV12-3 or TRBV12-4 and TRBJ1-2, with 7 bases matching TRBD1. Here the CDR3 reads CARHKGGIDGYTF. The CDR3 coding sequence is TGTGCCAGACACAAAGGGGGCATAGATGGCTACACCTTC.